These 11 T cell receptor beta chains were sequenced from one sample in a study of beta chain features in type 1 diabetes. Reverse transcription of all isolated RNA meant that expressed TCRB transcripts were sequenced. The protocol was immunoSEQ multiplex PCR, while the TCRdb copy is restricted to in-frame clones and leaves out a portion. The table includes about 150,000 clones, over 8.5% detected once. The sequenced material came from central memory CD4+ T cells from blood. The origin of the receptors is a man aged 18-30 years in good health.

V usage is TRBV21-1 and J usage is TRBJ1-5; the table assigns TRBD1, which was not confirmed against the DNA. TRBV21-1 is an annotated pseudogene. The CDR3 length is 11 residues. The CDR3 nucleotides read TGTGCCAGCAGCCATCGACAGGGTGCGCATTTT. This gives the protein CASSHRQGAHF.

This clone was observed many times. This chain connects TRBV7-2 to TRBJ2-4; D is undetermined. The length of the CDR3 is 15 residues. Germline values: CDR1 SGHTA, CDR2 FQGNSA. V lost 0 bases to trimming and J lost 3 bases, with 9 bases between them. The CDR3 DNA reads TGTGCCAGCAGCTTAGCGCGCTTGGGCAAAAACATTCAGTACTTC. This codes for CASSLARLGKNIQYF.

This clone was counted only a few times. The chain has TRBV29-1 and TRBJ1-1; no reliable D call. V gave up 6 bases and J gave up 6 bases, with 11 bases separating them. The germline V gene has CDR1 SQVTM and CDR2 ANQGSEA. The CDR3 runs 11 residues. Here the CDR3 DNA reads TGCAGCGTCTCGGGAGCCGCTGAAGCTTTCTTT. Its translation is CSVSGAAEAFF. Full variable domain (remainder filled in from reference TRBV29-1 and TRBJ1-1): SAVISQKPSRDICQRGTSLTIQCQVDSQVTMMFWYRQQPGQSLTLIATANQGSEATYESGFVIDKFPISRPNLTFSTLTVSNMSPEDSSIYLCSVSGAAEAFFGQGTRLTVV.

This clone was observed a few times. The chain couples TRBV5-6 to TRBJ2-1; a weak D match, TRBD1 (5 bases). Between the trimmed V and J ends, which lost 1 base and 6 bases, there was a span of 14 bases. This CDR3 comprises 15 residues. CDR1 SGHDT and CDR2 YYEEEE come from the germline V gene. The CDR3 DNA is TGTGCCAGCAGCTTGCCTGATTTAGGGGTCAATGAGCAGTTCTTC. As protein: CASSLPDLGVNEQFF.

CDR3: CASSWANTGELFF. The CDR3 DNA follows: TGTGCCAGCAGCTGGGCGAACACCGGGGAGCTGTTTTTT. This sequence joins TRBV7-3 and TRBJ2-2; D uncertain. V lost 4 bases, J lost 0 bases, and 3 bases lay in between. CDR3 size: 13 residues. Germline V gives CDR1 SGHTA, CDR2 FQGTGA.

As concerns this clone: The sample carries other DNA sequences with the same CDR3. The chain couples TRBV19 to TRBJ2-1, with a possible D match to TRBD2 (5 bases). Germline V gene sequence: CDR1 LNHDA, CDR2 SQIVND (reference sequence). The ends were cut back, 10 bases at V and 5 bases at J, with 15 bases in the middle. There are 13 residues in the CDR3. DNA for the CDR3: TGTGCCACTGCGCGAGGGCACCACAATGAGCAGTTCTTC. It is translated as CATARGHHNEQFF.

In this sample, this clone turned up a few times. V gene TRBV5-1 combines with J gene TRBJ2-1; no definite D call. The CDR3 runs 13 residues. V lost 0 bases and J lost 5, with 6 bases in between. Germline V gene sequence: CDR1 SGHRS, CDR2 YFSETQ. The CDR3 DNA reads TGCGCCAGCAGCTTGGGGCAGCACAATGAGCAGTTCTTC. It yields the protein CASSLGQHNEQFF.

This clone has more than one count but fewer than ten. CDR3 protein: CASSRDRVDTGELFF. The CDR3 DNA reads TGTGCCAGCAGCCGAGACAGGGTCGACACCGGGGAGCTGTTTTTT. The chain recombines TRBV4-2 with TRBJ2-2, with 7 bases aligning to TRBD1. Looked up from germline, CDR1 is LGHNA and CDR2 is YNFKEQ. CDR3 length equals 15 residues. The J segment lost 3 bases and the V segment lost 4 bases, leaving 5 bases of the junction unmatched.

This clone was detected only a few times. The V call is TRBV5-1, the J call TRBJ2-1; 8 bases fit TRBD1. The J segment lost 9 bases and the V segment lost 5 bases, leaving 7 bases of the junction unmatched. This CDR3 has 13 amino acids. Germline CDR1 reads SGHRS; CDR2 reads YFSETQ. CDR3 in DNA: TGCGCCAGCAGGGACAGGGTGTACGGTGAGCAGTTCTTC. It yields the protein CASRDRVYGEQFF.

The CDR3 loop is CASRDSTDTQYF. CDR3 in DNA: TGTGCCAGCAGAGACTCCACAGATACGCAGTATTTT. V and J are TRBV6-5 and TRBJ2-3; D gene ambiguous. The CDR3 sequence is 12 residues long. The V end lost 6 bases, the J end lost 2 bases, and 6 bases lay between the germline ends. Germline CDR1 MNHEY, CDR2 SVGAGI.

This clone was found a few times. A junction end diverges from the germline sequence, so it may reflect a read error. The rearrangement uses TRBV2 and TRBJ1-6; D unclear. The CDR3 spans 12 residues. The germline CDR1 and CDR2 sequences are SNHLY and FYNNEI. CDR3 sequence: CASSEARGRKKF. The DNA of the CDR3 is TGTGCCAGCAGTGAAGCGCGTGGGAGAAAAAAATTT.